The 14 T cell receptor beta chains below all came from one sample that was sequenced in a study of blood T cell repertoires in COVID-19. The table came from immunoSEQ multiplex PCR; TCRdb's copy has only in-frame clones and leaves some out. The sample has 80,000 to 95,000 clones, approximately 88% seen once; the top ten hold approximately 3.1%. Sequences were obtained from peripheral blood. These receptors were collected from an older woman with acute or convalescent COVID-19.

The rearrangement uses TRBV28 and TRBJ1-5; 7 bases match TRBD1. The CDR3 has 15 residues. Per the germline V gene, CDR1 is MDHEN and CDR2 is SYDVKM. With V trimmed by 4 bases and J by 4 bases, 7 bases remained unmatched. The CDR3 sequence: CASSYPGQRNQPQHF. The CDR3 coding sequence is TGTGCCAGCAGTTATCCGGGACAGCGGAATCAGCCCCAGCATTTT.

V gene TRBV10-3 combines with J gene TRBJ2-7; TRBD1 is a possible D gene (6 bases). V lost 4 bases and J 7 bases, leaving 11 bases between the germline ends. This CDR3 is built from 12 residues. Germline V lookup: CDR1 ENHRY, CDR2 SYGVKD. This CDR3 is CAISATGSEQYV. The CDR3 DNA reads as TGTGCCATCAGTGCTACAGGGTCAGAGCAGTACGTC.

This clone has a single count. This chain links TRBV19 with TRBJ1-6; TRBD1 agrees at 9 bases. This CDR3 comprises 14 residues. Trimming removed 7 bases from V and 7 bases from J; junction bases left unmatched: 5. In germline, CDR1 is LNHDA, CDR2 SQIVND (reference sequence). The CDR3 region has the DNA TGTGCCAGTACCATGACAGGGGGAAATTCACCCCTCCACTTT. Translation: CASTMTGGNSPLHF.

The rearrangement joins TRBV2 to TRBJ1-6; no firm D call. CDR3 length: 12 residues. CDR1 is SNHLY, CDR2 FYNNEI, per germline. Trimming removed 7 bases from V and 13 bases from J, with 14 bases in between. CDR3 bases: TGTGCCAGCACGCTGAGGGTATCGCCCCTCCACTTT. This translates into CASTLRVSPLHF.

J is TRBJ2-7 and V is TRBV2; weak D call: TRBD1 (6 bases). This CDR3 spans 14 amino acids. V lost 5 bases, J lost 2 bases, and 13 bases lay in between. Germline V gene data show CDR1 as SNHLY and CDR2 as FYNNEI. CDR3 protein: CASSPRDKTYEQYF. DNA of the CDR3: TGTGCCAGCAGTCCCCGGGACAAAACCTACGAGCAGTACTTC.

The V and J genes are TRBV19 and TRBJ2-5, with a tentative D call TRBD1 (6 bases). The CDR3 length is 14 residues. Germline lookup yields CDR1 LNHDA and CDR2 SQIVND (reference sequence). V gave up 3 bases and J gave up 5 bases, with 13 bases separating them. The CDR3 DNA sequence: TGTGCCAGTAGTATTTCAGGGGCCGGGGAGACCCAGTACTTC. Its translation: CASSISGAGETQYF.

This chain uses TRBV13 with TRBJ2-7, with 10 bases identical to TRBD2. Germline V gives CDR1 PRHDT, CDR2 FYEKMQ (reference sequence). The V gene end was trimmed by 2 bases and the J gene end by 0 bases; junction bases not matched to a gene: 1. This CDR3 region has 15 residues. The CDR3 sequence: CASSLSGRASYEQYF. Written as DNA, the CDR3 is TGTGCCAGCAGCTTAAGCGGGAGGGCCTCCTACGAGCAGTACTTC.

This chain joins TRBV5-4 and TRBJ2-1; TRBD2 agrees at 10 bases. This CDR3 contains 14 residues. Germline CDR1 SGHNT, CDR2 YYREEE (reference sequence). Trimming at V came to 4 bases and at J to 6 bases, leaving 4 bases not matched to a gene. CDR3 region: CASSPSGRVNEQFF. Written as DNA, the CDR3 is TGTGCCAGCAGCCCTAGCGGGAGAGTCAATGAGCAGTTCTTC.

A single count supports this clone. The rearrangement joins TRBV24-1 to TRBJ2-1; D gene uncertain. This CDR3 spans 17 amino acids. Germline V gene lookup returns CDR1 KGHDR and CDR2 SFDVKD. The ends were cut back, 5 bases at V and 1 base at J, with 17 bases in the middle. The CDR3 DNA reads as TGTGCCACCAGTGGCCCTAACCCCCTCGGGTCCTACAATGAGCAGTTCTTC. Amino acid sequence: CATSGPNPLGSYNEQFF.

The V gene is TRBV19, the J gene TRBJ2-4; D remains unclear. Germline V gene lookup returns CDR1 LNHDA and CDR2 SQIVND (reference sequence). This CDR3 comprises 12 residues. The V and J ends lost 5 bases and 6 bases respectively, with 8 bases between them. In nucleotides, the CDR3 is TGTGCCAGTAGTTCTGGGCTAAACATTCAGTACTTC. Residues: CASSSGLNIQYF.

The chain couples TRBV6-5 to TRBJ1-6; D remains ambiguous. The V end lost 6 bases, the J end lost 6 bases, and 9 bases lay between the germline ends. The CDR3 consists of 13 residues. Germline V gene lookup returns CDR1 MNHEY and CDR2 SVGAGI. The CDR3 DNA reads as TGTGCCAGCAGAATCTTCGGTAATTCACCCCTCCACTTT. Protein: CASRIFGNSPLHF.

This sequence joins TRBV6-1 and TRBJ2-3; 8 positions agree with TRBD2. The CDR3 consists of 16 residues. The germline CDR1 and CDR2 sequences are MNHNS and SASEGT. Germline trimming cut 2 bases from V and 0 bases from J; bases unmatched to any gene: 4. CDR3 in amino acids: CASSERAGESTDTQYF. CDR3 sequence (DNA): TGTGCCAGCAGTGAACGAGCGGGGGAGAGCACAGATACGCAGTATTTT.

The chain employs TRBV11-2 and TRBJ2-7; TRBD2 agrees at 9 bases. Germline V gives CDR1 SGHAT, CDR2 FQNNGV. The V gene end was trimmed by 5 bases and the J gene end by 2 bases; junction bases not matched to a gene: 10. The CDR3 is 16 residues long. The CDR3 here is CASSSSGGPGAYEQYV. CDR3 nucleotides: TGTGCCAGCAGCAGTAGCGGGGGCCCAGGCGCCTACGAGCAGTACGTC.

The CDR3, as DNA: TGTGCCAGCAGATTGGGACAGGGGATTACGAACACTGAAGCTTTCTTT. Its protein product is CASRLGQGITNTEAFF. This chain uses TRBV11-1 with TRBJ1-1, with 10 bases matching TRBD1. The CDR3 length is 16 residues. Germline CDR1 and CDR2: SGHAT and FQDESV (reference sequence). Losses at the gene ends were 6 bases for V and 1 base for J; bases not matched to a gene: 8.